This T cell receptor (beta chain) was documented in a study of T cells in Graves' hyperthyroidism and ophthalmopathy. The CDR3 contains 17 residues. V gave up 4 bases and J gave up 9 bases; unmatched junction bases: 13. Germline V CDR1 and CDR2: MDHEN, SYDVKM. This clonotype was seen many times. The investigators amplified TCR beta CDR3 regions from RNA transcripts. In the first-round RT-PCR of the TCR CDR3, the HTBI primer set was used. TCRdb re-called the multiplex PCR reads with MiXCR, one entry per CDR3 protein. The data show approximately 600,000 distinct CDR3 sequences, 15% to 20% seen once. Material: blood. This chain uses TRBV28 with TRBJ2-1; 12 bases agree with TRBD2. The receptor's source is a woman in her 30s with Graves' hyperthyroidism. DNA for the CDR3: TGTGCCAGCAGTTATCCCGCGACTAGCGGGAGAAGGGTTGAGCAGTTCTTC. Its translation: CASSYPATSGRRVEQFF.